This T cell receptor (beta chain) was identified during a study of blood T cells in healthy people across ages. Whole-study context: Capture via template switching afforded approximately one barcoded beta molecule per two T cells.

A sample-barcoded 5' primer and a J-beta primer mix were used in a second PCR of about 6 to 11 cycles. Each CDR3 protein is one row after TCRdb ran MiXCR on the 5' RACE reads. The sample gives some 800,000 distinct CDR3 sequences, more than 40% of which show up once; approximately 20% is in the top ten. Concerning this clonotype itself: At one end the junction does not follow the germline gene, possibly because of a read error.

Looked up from germline, CDR1 is SGHTA and CDR2 is FQGNSA. The CDR3 loop spans 16 amino acids. The V gene is TRBV7-2, the J gene TRBJ2-1; 8 bases fit TRBD2. Sample: blood. The origin of this receptor is a man aged 60-69 years in good health. The CDR3 loop is CAGSLRSGGLYNEQFF. In DNA, the CDR3 is TGTGCCGGCAGCTTACGGAGCGGGGGCCTGTACAATGAGCAGTTCTTC.